The TCR beta chain described here comes from a study of blood T cell repertoires in COVID-19. The overall study: From T cells, B-cell-depleted T cells, or PBMCs came the material, which was cDNA or gDNA.

Repertoires were generated with immunoSEQ multiplex PCR, while TCRdb's copy carries only in-frame clones and drops some. In the table there are around 300,000 clones, about 86% of which are singletons. The sequenced material came from peripheral blood. The receptor was derived from a woman aged 30 to 39 who had recovered from COVID-19.

This CDR3 is CATSDLPRTSGAIDTQYF. CDR3 DNA sequence: TGTGCCACCAGTGATTTACCCCGGACTAGCGGGGCCATAGATACGCAGTATTTT. The chain uses TRBV24-1 and TRBJ2-3; 12 nucleotides match TRBD2. The V gene end was trimmed by 1 base and the J gene end by 5 bases; junction bases not matched to a gene: 9. The CDR3 consists of 18 residues. Looked up from germline, CDR1 is KGHDR and CDR2 is SFDVKD.